The 11 T cell receptor beta chains listed next were all sequenced from one sample in a study of T cells in women clearing cervical HPV infection (dated by TCRdb to the late 2010s). The library was produced with the immunoSEQ multiplex PCR assay. Entries here come from immuneACCESS through TCRdb and include only in-frame sequences with V and J called. Some clones fail to appear in such tables; in the studies checked, an unresolved V gene covers under half of the shortfall, and the cause of the remainder is unknown. The sample's records list some 11,000 clones. The ten biggest clones cover under 30% of the sample. Sequenced: blood buffy coat. These receptors were collected from a woman between 18 and 69 years old with a cervical HPV16 infection that either progressed to CIN3+ or cleared (not recorded which).

Worth noting for this clone: The read stops 3 residues short of the end of the CDR3; the missing end is completed from the germline J gene. V is TRBV29-1 and J is TRBJ1-1; 7 bases map to TRBD1. CDR3 length: 12 amino acids. The ends lost 7 bases at V and 4 bases at J; junction bases unmatched: 6. The V gene's germline CDR1 is SQVTM and CDR2 ANQGSEA. The CDR3 protein is CSAQTGSTEAFF. The part of the CDR3 DNA that was read is TGCAGCGCTCAGACAGGGAGCACTGAA.

In regard to this clone: The read gets to within 3 residues of the CDR3 end, and the germline J gene fills in the rest. This chain joins TRBV6-9 and TRBJ1-1, with D possibly TRBD1 on 5 matching bases. The germline V gene encodes CDR1 MNHGY and CDR2 SVAAGI. Trimming took 6 bases from V and 3 from J, leaving 14 bases between them. The CDR3 is made up of 14 amino acids. The CDR3 bases that were read are TGTGCCAGCAGCCGAAGGGGTAGGCACACTGAA. It codes for CASSRRGRHTE. In full, the CDR3 reads CASSRRGRHTEAFF.

In regard to this clone: The read falls 3 residues short of the CDR3 end, and the missing part is taken from the germline J gene. V is TRBV15 and J is TRBJ1-5; D is undetermined. CDR1 is LNHNV and CDR2 is YYDKDF in the germline V gene (reference sequence). The CDR3 consists of 14 residues. V lost 5 bases and J lost 8, with 16 bases in between. Incomplete CDR3 DNA: TGTGCCACCAGCGCTATGCGGGCCCTGGAGCCC. This encodes CATSAMRALEP. The CDR3 as a whole reads CATSAMRALEPQHF.

Concerning this clone: The read halts 3 residues ahead of the CDR3 end, with the missing end drawn from the germline J gene. The chain carries TRBV4-2 and TRBJ2-2, with a possible D match to TRBD2 (6 bases). CDR3 size: 15 residues. Germline loops: CDR1 LGHNA, CDR2 YNFKEQ. V lost 0 bases to trimming and J lost 6 bases, with 11 bases between them. The sequenced part of the CDR3 DNA is TGTGCCAGCAGCCAAGATATGGGGACTTCCGGGGAG. This sequence encodes CASSQDMGTSGE. The whole CDR3 protein reads CASSQDMGTSGELFF.

About this clone: Read sequence stops 3 residues before the CDR3 end, and the germline J gene provides the missing end. The V gene is TRBV29-1, the J gene TRBJ2-3; 8 bases map to TRBD1. The CDR3 consists of 12 residues. Trimming took 5 bases from V and 7 from J; bases not matched to a gene: 5. Germline CDR1 is SQVTM and CDR2 is ANQGSEA. CDR3 amino acids: CSVRTGPYTQYF. Incomplete CDR3 DNA: TGCAGCGTTCGGACAGGGCCATATACG.

With regard to this clone: The CDR3 end lies 3 residues beyond the end of the read and is filled in from the germline J gene. The V and J genes are TRBV18 and TRBJ1-4, with 7 bases that match TRBD1. This CDR3 has 14 amino acids. V lost 4 bases to trimming and J lost 10 bases; unmatched junction nucleotides: 9. CDR1 and CDR2 (germline): KGHSH, LQKENI. This CDR3 reads CASSLDRVRGKLFF. CDR3 DNA, as far as it was read: TGTGCCAGCTCACTCGACAGGGTTCGTGGAAAA.

For this clone: The CDR3 is cut off 3 residues early in the read; its end comes from the germline J gene. The V gene is TRBV19, the J gene TRBJ2-5; D not certain. The CDR3 length is 13 residues. V was clipped by 5 bases and J by 2 bases, with 9 bases between them. CDR1 and CDR2 from the germline V gene are LNHDA and SQIVND (reference sequence). The CDR3 bases that were read are TGTGCCAGTAGTTATGGCAGACAAGAGACC. The encoded protein is CASSYGRQET. The whole CDR3 region reads CASSYGRQETQYF.

In regard to this clone: The read halts 3 residues ahead of the CDR3 end, with the missing end drawn from the germline J gene. The rearrangement links TRBV5-1 to TRBJ2-5, with 9 bases aligning to TRBD1. The J segment lost 5 bases and the V segment lost 4 bases, leaving 9 bases of the junction unmatched. This CDR3 is 15 amino acids long. Germline lookup yields CDR1 SGHRS and CDR2 YFSETQ. The CDR3 is CASSPTTGGGETQYF. The part of the CDR3 DNA that was read is TGCGCCAGCAGCCCGACCACAGGGGGCGGGGAGACC.

About this clone itself: The read comes to an end 3 residues before the CDR3 does, leaving the germline J gene to fill in the end. The V and J genes are TRBV2 and TRBJ2-7, with 7 bases fitting TRBD2. The CDR3 spans 15 residues. CDR1 and CDR2 (germline): SNHLY, FYNNEI. Losses at the gene ends were 0 bases for V and 3 bases for J; bases not matched to a gene: 5. CDR3 protein: CASSEALWTSYEQYF. The CDR3 DNA, read in part, is TGTGCCAGCAGTGAAGCGCTTTGGACTAGCTACGAG.

Concerning this clone: The read halts 3 residues ahead of the CDR3 end, with the missing end drawn from the germline J gene. The chain joins TRBV5-1 to TRBJ2-3; D remains unclear. This CDR3 is 14 amino acids long. Germline V lookup: CDR1 SGHRS, CDR2 YFSETQ. The V end lost 0 bases, the J end lost 4 bases, and 9 bases lay between the germline ends. The CDR3 bases that were read are TGCGCCAGCAGCTTGGCAGCAGGCGCAGATACG. Amino acid sequence: CASSLAAGADT. The CDR3 in its entirety is CASSLAAGADTQYF.

As for this clone: Coverage ceases 3 residues before the CDR3 finishes, and the germline J gene fills in the end. The chain has TRBV19 and TRBJ1-2; D call uncertain. V was trimmed by 3 bases and J by 4 bases, leaving 12 bases between them. This CDR3 comprises 14 residues. Germline V lookup: CDR1 LNHDA, CDR2 SQIVND (reference sequence). The CDR3 loop reads CASSITSESYGYTF. The CDR3 bases that were read are TGTGCCAGTAGTATCACATCCGAGAGCTATGGC.